A single sample gave rise to the 8 T cell receptor beta chains below, sequenced in a study of CD8+ T cells in alopecia areata. Sequencing templates came from extracted RNA that was reverse transcribed into cDNA. Some clones are missing from TCRdb's copy, which holds only in-frame ones; the method was immunoSEQ multiplex PCR. The sample consists of roughly 230,000 clones, around 43% of them appearing once. Treatment noted: oral pan-JAK inhibitor, 5-10 mg twice daily. The material was CD4+ T cells sorted from blood, obtained at approximately week 36, from a patient treated with tofacitinib. These receptors originate from a human donor with alopecia areata.

The chain is built from TRBV7-9 and TRBJ2-7; possibly TRBD1 for D (5 bases). Trimming took off 3 bases at V and 1 base at J, with 10 bases between the two ends. Germline V gene sequence: CDR1 SEHNR, CDR2 FQNEAQ (reference sequence). This CDR3 region has 14 residues. In DNA, the CDR3 is TGTGCCAGCAGCTTGGGCAGGGTATCCTACGAGCAGTACTTC. Amino acids: CASSLGRVSYEQYF.

The chain couples TRBV30 to TRBJ2-2; D gene unclear. In germline, CDR1 is GTSNPN, CDR2 SVGIG (reference sequence). The CDR3 has 12 amino acids. The ends were cut back, 1 base at V and 5 bases at J, with 5 bases in the middle. CDR3 sequence (DNA): TGTGCCTGGAGTGGCGGAACCGGGGAGCTGTTTTTT. Translating gives CAWSGGTGELFF.

The rearrangement uses TRBV30 and TRBJ2-1, with 9 bases lining up with TRBD2. This CDR3 region has 16 residues. Germline CDR1 GTSNPN, CDR2 SVGIG (reference sequence). V lost 2 bases and J lost 8; bases outside the gene matches: 13. The CDR3 here is CAWSKSGTSRIYEQFF. As DNA, the CDR3 is TGTGCCTGGAGTAAATCCGGGACTAGCCGTATCTATGAGCAGTTCTTC.

This clone was counted between two and nine times. The rearrangement joins TRBV6-6 to TRBJ2-7; maybe TRBD1 (6 bases). In germline, CDR1 is MNHNY, CDR2 SVGAGI (reference sequence). CDR3 size: 14 residues. V lost 7 bases to trimming and J lost 5 bases, with 18 bases between them. The DNA for the CDR3 is TGTGCCAGCACCTTATTCTCGTACAGGGACGAGCAGTACTTC. Protein: CASTLFSYRDEQYF.

CDR3 nucleotides: TGCGCCAGCAGCCACCGGCGGGGGCAGGAGACCCAGTACTTC. This encodes CASSHRRGQETQYF. V usage is TRBV4-1 and J usage is TRBJ2-5, with TRBD2 as a possible D gene (7 bases). The V gene's germline CDR1 is MGHRA and CDR2 YSYEKL. Trimming left V 3 bases short and J 5 bases short, with 13 bases between. This CDR3 spans 14 amino acids.

J is TRBJ2-1 and V is TRBV29-1; 10 bases agree with TRBD2. This CDR3 comprises 12 residues. The germline gives CDR1 SQVTM, CDR2 ANQGSEA. Losses at the gene ends were 7 bases for V and 7 bases for J; bases not matched to a gene: 4. The CDR3 DNA sequence: TGCAGCGGGGGACTAGCGTCGAATGAGCAGTTCTTC. Its translation: CSGGLASNEQFF.

This chain connects TRBV29-1 to TRBJ2-7, with D possibly matching TRBD1 (7 bases). The CDR3 consists of 11 residues. Trimming shortened V by 3 bases and J by 6 bases, and 9 bases separated the two germline ends. The germline CDR1 and CDR2 sequences are SQVTM and ANQGSEA. CDR3 coding DNA: TGCAGCGTTGACAGGGGGGTCGAGCAGTACTTC. Its translation: CSVDRGVEQYF.

This clone was counted only a few times. The chain recombines TRBV28 with TRBJ1-2, with D perhaps matching TRBD1 (5 bases). Trimming took off 4 bases at V and 8 bases at J, with 26 bases between the two ends. The CDR3 length is 17 residues. CDR1 MDHEN and CDR2 SYDVKM come from the germline V gene. CDR3: CASSSSSRAGFVGGYTF. CDR3 in DNA: TGTGCCAGCAGTTCCTCCTCCCGGGCAGGGTTCGTTGGCGGCTACACCTTC.